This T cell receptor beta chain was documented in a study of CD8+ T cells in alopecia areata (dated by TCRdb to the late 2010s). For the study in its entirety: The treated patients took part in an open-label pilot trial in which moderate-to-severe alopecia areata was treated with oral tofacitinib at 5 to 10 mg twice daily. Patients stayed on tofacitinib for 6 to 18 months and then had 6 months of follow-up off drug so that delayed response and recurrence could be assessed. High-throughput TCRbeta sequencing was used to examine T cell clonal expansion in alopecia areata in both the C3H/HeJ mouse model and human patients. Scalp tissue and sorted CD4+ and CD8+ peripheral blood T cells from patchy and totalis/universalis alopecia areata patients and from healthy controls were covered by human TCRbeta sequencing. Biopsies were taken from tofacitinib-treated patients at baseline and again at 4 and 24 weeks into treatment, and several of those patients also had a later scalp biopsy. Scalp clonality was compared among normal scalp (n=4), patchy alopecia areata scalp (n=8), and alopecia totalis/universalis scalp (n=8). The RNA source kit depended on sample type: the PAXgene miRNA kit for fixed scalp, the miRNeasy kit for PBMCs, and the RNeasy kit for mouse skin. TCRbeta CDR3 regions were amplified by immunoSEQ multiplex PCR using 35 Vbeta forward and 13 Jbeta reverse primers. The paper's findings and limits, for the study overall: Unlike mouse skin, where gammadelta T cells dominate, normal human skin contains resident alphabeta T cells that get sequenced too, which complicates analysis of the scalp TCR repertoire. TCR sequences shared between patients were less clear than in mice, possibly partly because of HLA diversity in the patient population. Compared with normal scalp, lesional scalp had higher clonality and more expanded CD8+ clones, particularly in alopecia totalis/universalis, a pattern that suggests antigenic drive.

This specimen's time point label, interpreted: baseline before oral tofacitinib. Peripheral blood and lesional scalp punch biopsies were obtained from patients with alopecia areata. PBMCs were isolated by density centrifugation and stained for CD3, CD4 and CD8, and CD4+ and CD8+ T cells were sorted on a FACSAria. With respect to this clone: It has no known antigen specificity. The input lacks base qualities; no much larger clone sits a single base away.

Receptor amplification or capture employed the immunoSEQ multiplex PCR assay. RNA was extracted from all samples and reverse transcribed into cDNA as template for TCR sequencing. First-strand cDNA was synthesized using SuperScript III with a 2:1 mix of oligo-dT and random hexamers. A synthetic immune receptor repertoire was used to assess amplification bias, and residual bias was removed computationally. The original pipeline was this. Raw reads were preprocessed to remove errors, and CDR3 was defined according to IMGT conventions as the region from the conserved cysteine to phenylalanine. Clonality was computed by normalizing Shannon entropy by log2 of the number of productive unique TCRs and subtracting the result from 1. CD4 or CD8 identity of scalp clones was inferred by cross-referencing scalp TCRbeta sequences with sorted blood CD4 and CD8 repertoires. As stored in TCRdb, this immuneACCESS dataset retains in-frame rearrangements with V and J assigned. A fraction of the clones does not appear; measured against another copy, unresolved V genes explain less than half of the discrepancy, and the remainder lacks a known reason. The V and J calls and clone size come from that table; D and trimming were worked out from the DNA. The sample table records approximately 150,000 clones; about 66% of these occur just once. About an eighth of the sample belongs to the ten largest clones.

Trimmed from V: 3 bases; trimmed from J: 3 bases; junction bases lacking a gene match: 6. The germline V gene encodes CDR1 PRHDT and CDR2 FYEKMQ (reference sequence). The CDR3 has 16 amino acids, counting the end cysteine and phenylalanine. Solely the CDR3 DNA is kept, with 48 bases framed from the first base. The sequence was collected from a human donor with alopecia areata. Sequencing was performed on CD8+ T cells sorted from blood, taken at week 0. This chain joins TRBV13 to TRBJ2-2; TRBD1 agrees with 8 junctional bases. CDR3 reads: CASSFDRGADTGELFF. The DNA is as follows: TGTGCCAGCAGCTTCGACAGGGGAGCGGACACCGGGGAGCTGTTTTTT.